This is a list of T cell receptor beta chains from one sample in a study of CD8+ T cells in alopecia areata. The repertoire was sequenced with immunoSEQ multiplex PCR; TCRdb's copy has only in-frame clones and lacks some. The sample has roughly 120,000 clones, over 60% seen once. The sample taken for sequencing was CD4+ T cells sorted from blood. Receptors were obtained from a human donor in good health. The CDR3 runs from the conserved cysteine through the conserved F or W. Each record gives: J gene, D gene, clone size, V gene, CDR3 DNA, CDR3 protein. A D gene is named only where the DNA matches it firmly. Size tells how often a clone was seen (once, few, many) or the class of an expanded clone, and some rows leave it out.

TRBJ2-1 NA NA TRBV29-1 TGCAGCGTTGAAGAGCGGGGCGCGGACAATGAGCAGTTCTTC CSVEERGADNEQFF
TRBJ2-3 NA NA TRBV7-9 TGTGCCAGCAGCCGAATTACCTCCGGTGATACGCAGTATTTT CASSRITSGDTQYF
TRBJ2-6 NA NA TRBV23-1 TGCGCCAGCAGGAGTCGCCGCCGTGATGGGGCCAACGTCCTGACTTTC CASRSRRRDGANVLTF
TRBJ2-7 TRBD2 NA TRBV5-1 TGCGCCAGCAGCCAGACGCTAGCGGGGCATAACGAGCAGTACTTC CASSQTLAGHNEQYF
TRBJ1-4 NA NA TRBV20-1 TGCAGTGCTAGGTTTGATGAAAAACTGTTTTTT CSARFDEKLFF
TRBJ1-1 NA NA TRBV5-1 TGCGCCAGCAGCTTGGCTCAGGGTAACACTGAAGCTTTCTTT CASSLAQGNTEAFF
TRBJ1-2 NA NA TRBV19 TGTGCCAGTAGTATGGGGGGTCGCTATGGCTACACCTTC CASSMGGRYGYTF
TRBJ1-5 NA few TRBV30 TGTGCCTGGAGTGGGGGTCCCAATCAGCCCCAGCATTTT CAWSGGPNQPQHF
TRBJ2-3 NA NA TRBV30 TGTGCCCTTGGAGGGGACCCGGATACGCAGTATTTT CALGGDPDTQYF
TRBJ2-3 NA few TRBV29-1 TGCAGCGCCGAATCCGGGGGCACAGATACGCAGTATTTT CSAESGGTDTQYF
TRBJ1-1 NA NA TRBV27 TGTGCCAGCAGGGGGCTCGGGGGAGAGACTGAAGCTTTCTTT CASRGLGGETEAFF
TRBJ2-3 TRBD2 once TRBV30 TGTGCCTGGAGGACCGGGACTAGCCCCTCGTTTGGAGATACGCAGTATTTT CAWRTGTSPSFGDTQYF
TRBJ1-3 NA NA TRBV19 TGTGCCAGCCGGACCAACTCTGGAAACACCATATATTTT CASRTNSGNTIYF
TRBJ2-2 NA NA TRBV2 TGTGCCAGCACCCTCCTCCAGGGGTTAGGCACCGGGGAGCTGTTTTTT CASTLLQGLGTGELFF
TRBJ1-4 NA NA TRBV7-6 TGTGCCAGCAGCCCAAGGGCTGGGGCAGCAGGGCCAACTAATGAAAAACTGTTTTTT CASSPRAGAAGPTNEKLFF
TRBJ2-4 NA NA TRBV27 TGTGCCAGCAGCCCCCTCGAAGGGGCCGGGGTCAAAAACATTCAGTACTTC CASSPLEGAGVKNIQYF
TRBJ2-2 NA NA TRBV29-1 TGCAGCGGGGGGCGCGGCACCGGGGAGCTGTTTTTT CSGGRGTGELFF
TRBJ1-2 NA NA TRBV19 TGTGCCAGTAGTCACCAAGGAGGGTCTAACTATGGCTACACCTTC CASSHQGGSNYGYTF
TRBJ2-1 TRBD1 NA TRBV4-1 TGCGCCAGCAGCCGACCGGGACAGTCAAGCTCCTACAATGAGCAGTTCTTC CASSRPGQSSSYNEQFF
TRBJ2-5 NA NA TRBV5-1 TGCGCCAGCAGCTTGGGGGCCAGCCCAGAGACCCAGTACTTC CASSLGASPETQYF
TRBJ2-3 NA NA TRBV10-3 TGTGCCACGGATATGCTTGGGGGAGATACGCAGTATTTT CATDMLGGDTQYF
TRBJ1-5 TRBD1 NA TRBV5-4 TGTGCCAGCAGCATAGGGGGCGGCAATCAGCCCCAGCATTTT CASSIGGGNQPQHF
TRBJ1-1 NA few TRBV11-3 TGTGCCAGCAGCGAGTCACAGGGAATTGCTTTCTTT CASSESQGIAFF
TRBJ1-2 TRBD1 NA TRBV27 TGTGCCAGCAGACGAGGACAGGGGGAAAACTACACCTTC CASRRGQGENYTF
TRBJ2-1 TRBD2 NA TRBV29-1 TGCAGCCCGAGACTAGCGGGCTACAATGAGCAGTTCTTC CSPRLAGYNEQFF